This T cell receptor (beta chain) was recovered during a study of blood T cell repertoires in COVID-19. About the study: Both acute and convalescent COVID-19 samples were obtained from the United States, Italy and Spain.

This table comes from immunoSEQ multiplex PCR, and its TCRdb copy is limited to in-frame clones, with some not included. The data show around 130,000 clones, with 84% seen just once and about 2.4% held by the top ten. Per the germline V gene, CDR1 is MNHEY and CDR2 is SVGAGI. The CDR3 extends over 15 amino acids. V gave up 7 bases and J gave up 4 bases; unmatched junction bases: 9. V usage is TRBV6-5 and J usage is TRBJ2-3; 9 bases are shared with TRBD1. Input material: PBMCs or T cells enriched from blood (not recorded which). The receptor was derived from a middle-aged man with acute COVID-19. The CDR3 DNA reads as TGTGCCAGCACCTGGACAGGGGTGAACGCAGATACGCAGTATTTT. Translating gives CASTWTGVNADTQYF.